The rows below give T cell receptor beta chains drawn from one sample of a study of T cells expressing NK-cell markers. Using the 5' RACE reads, TCRdb records one entry per CDR3 protein without DNA. This repertoire includes roughly 380,000 distinct CDR3 sequences. Sequenced: blood T cells: a sorted CD56 or NKG2C T cell subset, CD4+ or CD8+ T cells, or bulk PBMC T cells (not recorded which). The source is a man aged 18-75 years in good health. The CDR3 runs from the conserved cysteine through the conserved F or W.

TRBJ2-3 11 TRBV12-3/TRBV12-4 CASSHRGTQYF
TRBJ2-3 14 TRBV7-9 CASSERGLADTQYF
TRBJ1-2 16 TRBV19 CASSMVRGGDNYGYTF
TRBJ2-3 18 TRBV11-2 CASSTGTSGGLGTDTQYF
TRBJ1-1 16 TRBV7-2 CASSLRGRSIDTEAFF
TRBJ2-5 14 TRBV23-1 CASTTGFYKRSQYF
TRBJ2-7 15 TRBV19 CASSIRDPGFYEQYF
TRBJ1-6 16 TRBV5-5 CASSLRDSSYNSPLHF
TRBJ2-3 13 TRBV30 CAWSEDSSYTQYF
TRBJ1-5 14 TRBV10-3 CAISAENTNQPQHF
TRBJ1-4 13 TRBV7-6 CASSLIKGEKLFF
TRBJ2-1 15 TRBV5-1 CASSRLLEAYNEQFF
TRBJ1-4 13 TRBV20-1 CSSTTGTREKLFF
TRBJ2-5 13 TRBV5-1 CASSLVRAETQYF
TRBJ2-7 15 TRBV5-5 CASSPRDRNSYEQYF
TRBJ2-7 14 TRBV9 CASSEGHLHYEQYF
TRBJ1-1 12 TRBV29-1 CSSRGPGTEAFF
TRBJ1-2 13 TRBV27 CASSFEGRDGYTF
TRBJ1-2 14 TRBV4-2 CASSQDGQGTGYTF
TRBJ1-5 15 TRBV6-5 CASSSGTGPNQPQHF
TRBJ1-5 17 TRBV12-3/TRBV12-4 CASTLGGQIYSNQPQHF
TRBJ2-2 15 TRBV7-9 CASLDRQGVTGELFF
TRBJ1-2 12 TRBV20-1 CSARVRTDGYTF
TRBJ2-7 14 TRBV29-1 CSVDQGWGSYEQYF
TRBJ2-5 16 TRBV9 CASSVGFPGYQETQYF
TRBJ2-4 15 TRBV28 CASSEGAGMTYIQYF
TRBJ1-2 15 TRBV5-5 CASSTSWVEGYGYTF
TRBJ2-5 13 TRBV6-1 CASSGRGLMTQYF
TRBJ1-1 15 TRBV7-2 CASSLSGLLNTEAFF
TRBJ2-5 18 TRBV6-2/TRBV6-3 CASSYSVRVGEPQETQYF
TRBJ2-3 16 TRBV25-1 CASSSSGTGTTDTQYF
TRBJ2-3 15 TRBV7-9 CASSSGTLEADTQYF